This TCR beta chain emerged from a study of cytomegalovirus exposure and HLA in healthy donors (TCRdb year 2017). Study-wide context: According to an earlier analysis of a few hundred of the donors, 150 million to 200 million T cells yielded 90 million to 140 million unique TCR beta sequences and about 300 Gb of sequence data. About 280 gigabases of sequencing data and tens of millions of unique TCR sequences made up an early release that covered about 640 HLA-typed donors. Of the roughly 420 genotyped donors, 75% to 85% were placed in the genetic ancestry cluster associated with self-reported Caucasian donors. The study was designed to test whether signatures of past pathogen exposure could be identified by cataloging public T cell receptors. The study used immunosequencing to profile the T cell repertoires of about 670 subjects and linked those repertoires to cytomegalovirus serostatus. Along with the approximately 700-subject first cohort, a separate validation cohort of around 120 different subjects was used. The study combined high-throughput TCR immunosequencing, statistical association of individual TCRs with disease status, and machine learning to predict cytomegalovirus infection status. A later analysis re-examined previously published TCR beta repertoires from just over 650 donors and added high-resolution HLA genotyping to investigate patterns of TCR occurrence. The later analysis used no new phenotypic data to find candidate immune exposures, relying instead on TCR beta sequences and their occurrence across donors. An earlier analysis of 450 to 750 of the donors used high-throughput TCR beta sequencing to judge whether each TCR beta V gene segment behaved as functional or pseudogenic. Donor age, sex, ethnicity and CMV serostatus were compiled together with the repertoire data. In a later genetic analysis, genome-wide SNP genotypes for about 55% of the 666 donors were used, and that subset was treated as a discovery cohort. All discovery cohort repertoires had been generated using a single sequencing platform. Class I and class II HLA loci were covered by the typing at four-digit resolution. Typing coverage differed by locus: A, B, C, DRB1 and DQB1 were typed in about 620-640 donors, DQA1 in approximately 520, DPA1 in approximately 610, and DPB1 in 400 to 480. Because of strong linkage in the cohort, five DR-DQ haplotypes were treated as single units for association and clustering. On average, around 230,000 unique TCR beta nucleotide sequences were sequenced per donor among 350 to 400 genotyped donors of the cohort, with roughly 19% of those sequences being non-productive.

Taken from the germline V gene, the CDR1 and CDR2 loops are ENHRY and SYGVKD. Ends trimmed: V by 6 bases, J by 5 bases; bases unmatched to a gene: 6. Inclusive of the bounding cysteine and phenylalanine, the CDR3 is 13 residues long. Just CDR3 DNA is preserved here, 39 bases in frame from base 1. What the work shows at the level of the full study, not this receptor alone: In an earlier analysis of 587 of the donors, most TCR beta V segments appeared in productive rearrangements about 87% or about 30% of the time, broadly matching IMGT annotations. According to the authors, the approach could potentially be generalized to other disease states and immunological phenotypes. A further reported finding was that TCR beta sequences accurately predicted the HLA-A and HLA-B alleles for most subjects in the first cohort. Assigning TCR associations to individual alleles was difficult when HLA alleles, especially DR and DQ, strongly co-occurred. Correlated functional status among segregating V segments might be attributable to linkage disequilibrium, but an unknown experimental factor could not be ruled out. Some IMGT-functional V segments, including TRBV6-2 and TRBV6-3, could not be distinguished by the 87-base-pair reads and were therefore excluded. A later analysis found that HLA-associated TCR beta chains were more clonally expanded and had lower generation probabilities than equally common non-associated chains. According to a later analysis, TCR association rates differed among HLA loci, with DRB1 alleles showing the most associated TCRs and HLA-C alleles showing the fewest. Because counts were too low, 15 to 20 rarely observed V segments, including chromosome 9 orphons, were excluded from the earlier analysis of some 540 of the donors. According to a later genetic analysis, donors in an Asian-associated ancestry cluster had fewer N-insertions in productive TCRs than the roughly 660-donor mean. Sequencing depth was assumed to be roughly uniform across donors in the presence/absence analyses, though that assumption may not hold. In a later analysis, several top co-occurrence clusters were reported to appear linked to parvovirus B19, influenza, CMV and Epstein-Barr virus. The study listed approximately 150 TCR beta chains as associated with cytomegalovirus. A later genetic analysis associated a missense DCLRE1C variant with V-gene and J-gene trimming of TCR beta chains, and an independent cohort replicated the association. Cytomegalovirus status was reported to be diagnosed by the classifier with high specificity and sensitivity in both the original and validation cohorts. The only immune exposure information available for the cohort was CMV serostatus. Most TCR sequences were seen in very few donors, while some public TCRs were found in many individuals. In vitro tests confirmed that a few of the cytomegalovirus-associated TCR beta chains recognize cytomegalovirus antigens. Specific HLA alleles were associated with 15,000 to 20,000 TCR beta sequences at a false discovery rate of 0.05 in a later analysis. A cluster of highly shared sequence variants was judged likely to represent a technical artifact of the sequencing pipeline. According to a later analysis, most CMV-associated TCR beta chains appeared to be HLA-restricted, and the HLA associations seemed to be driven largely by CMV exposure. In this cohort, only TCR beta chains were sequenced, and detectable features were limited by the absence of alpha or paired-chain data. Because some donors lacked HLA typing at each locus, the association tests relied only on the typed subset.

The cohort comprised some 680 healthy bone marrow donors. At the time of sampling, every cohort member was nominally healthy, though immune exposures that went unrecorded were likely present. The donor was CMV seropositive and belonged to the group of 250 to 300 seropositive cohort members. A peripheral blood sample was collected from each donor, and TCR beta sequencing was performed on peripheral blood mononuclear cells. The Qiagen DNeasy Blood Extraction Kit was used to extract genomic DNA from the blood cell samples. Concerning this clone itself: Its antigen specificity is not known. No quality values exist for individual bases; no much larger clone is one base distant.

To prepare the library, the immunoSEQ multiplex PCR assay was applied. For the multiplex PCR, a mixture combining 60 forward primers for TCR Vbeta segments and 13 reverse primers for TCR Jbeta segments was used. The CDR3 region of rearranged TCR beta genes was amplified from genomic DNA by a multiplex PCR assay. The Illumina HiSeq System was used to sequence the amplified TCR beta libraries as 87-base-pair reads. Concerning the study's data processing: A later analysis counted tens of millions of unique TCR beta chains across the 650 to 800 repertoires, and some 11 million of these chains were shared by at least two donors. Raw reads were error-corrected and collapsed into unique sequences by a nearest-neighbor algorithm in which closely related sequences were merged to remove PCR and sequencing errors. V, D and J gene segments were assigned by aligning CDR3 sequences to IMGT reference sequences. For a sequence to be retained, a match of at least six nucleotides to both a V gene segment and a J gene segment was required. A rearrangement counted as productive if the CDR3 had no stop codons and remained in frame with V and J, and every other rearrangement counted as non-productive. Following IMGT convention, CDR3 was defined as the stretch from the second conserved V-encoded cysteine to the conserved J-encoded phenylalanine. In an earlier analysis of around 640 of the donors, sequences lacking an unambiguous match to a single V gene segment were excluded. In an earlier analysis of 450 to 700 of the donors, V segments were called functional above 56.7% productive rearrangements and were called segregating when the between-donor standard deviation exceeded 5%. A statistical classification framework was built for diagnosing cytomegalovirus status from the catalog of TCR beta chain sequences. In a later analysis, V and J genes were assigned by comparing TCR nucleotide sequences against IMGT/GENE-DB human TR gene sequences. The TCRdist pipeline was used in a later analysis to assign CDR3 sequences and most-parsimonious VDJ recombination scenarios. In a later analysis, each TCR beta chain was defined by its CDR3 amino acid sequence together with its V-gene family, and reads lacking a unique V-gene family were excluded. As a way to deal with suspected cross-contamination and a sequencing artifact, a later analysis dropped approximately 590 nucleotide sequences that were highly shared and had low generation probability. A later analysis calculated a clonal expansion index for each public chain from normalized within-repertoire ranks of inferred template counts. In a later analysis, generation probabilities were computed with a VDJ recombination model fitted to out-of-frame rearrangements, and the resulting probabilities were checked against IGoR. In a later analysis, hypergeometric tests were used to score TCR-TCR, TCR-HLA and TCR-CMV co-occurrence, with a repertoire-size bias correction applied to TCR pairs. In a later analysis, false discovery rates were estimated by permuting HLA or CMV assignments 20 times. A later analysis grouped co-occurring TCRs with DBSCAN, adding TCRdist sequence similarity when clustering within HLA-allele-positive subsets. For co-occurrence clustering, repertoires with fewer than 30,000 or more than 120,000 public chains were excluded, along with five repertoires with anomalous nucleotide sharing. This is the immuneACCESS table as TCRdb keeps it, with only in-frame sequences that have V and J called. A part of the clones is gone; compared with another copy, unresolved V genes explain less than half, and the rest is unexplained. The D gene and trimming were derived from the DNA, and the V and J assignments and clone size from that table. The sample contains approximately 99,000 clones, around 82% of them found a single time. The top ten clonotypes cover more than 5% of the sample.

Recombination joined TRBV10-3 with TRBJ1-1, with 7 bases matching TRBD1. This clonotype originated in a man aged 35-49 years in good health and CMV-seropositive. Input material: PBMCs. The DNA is TGTGCCATCAGGAGACAGGGTACGACTGAAGCTTTCTTT. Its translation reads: CAIRRQGTTEAFF.